These 8 T cell receptor beta chains originate from one sample sequenced in a study of early T cells in non-severe SARS-CoV-2 infection. MiXCR, run by TCRdb on the 5' RACE reads, gives a single entry per CDR3 protein. The sample lists approximately 70,000 distinct CDR3 sequences, approximately 13% occurring once. The source material was whole blood, sampled at baseline. The receptors were sampled from an adult who was a healthcare worker with PCR-confirmed SARS-CoV-2 infection or an uninfected control (not recorded which).

This clonotype came up a few times. CDR3 residues: CASSFRTGVSYEQYF. Written as DNA, the CDR3 is TGTGCCAGCAGTTTCAGGACAGGGGTTTCTTACGAGCAGTACTTC. This chain connects TRBV28 to TRBJ2-7, with 9 bases that match TRBD1. Looked up from germline, CDR1 is MDHEN and CDR2 is SYDVKM. The CDR3 extends over 15 amino acids. The V and J ends lost 3 bases and 4 bases, in that order; junction bases with no gene match: 7.

This clonotype appeared many times. V gene TRBV27 combines with J gene TRBJ2-1; 7 bases are shared with TRBD2. The V and J ends lost 0 bases and 2 bases, in that order; junction bases with no gene match: 7. The V gene's germline CDR1 is MNHEY and CDR2 SMNVEV (reference sequence). This CDR3 has 17 amino acids. The CDR3 spells CASSLSVGGLTYNEQFF. The CDR3 DNA reads as TGTGCCAGCAGTTTATCGGTCGGGGGGTTAACCTACAATGAGCAGTTCTTC.

This clonotype occurred many times. The chain joins TRBV19 to TRBJ1-5, with D uncertain. V was cut by 3 bases and J by 1 base, with 7 bases left in between. This CDR3 comprises 14 residues. Germline V CDR1 and CDR2: LNHDA, SQIVND (reference sequence). The CDR3 DNA reads as TGTGCCAGTAGTATCGGAGGGAGCAATCAGCCCCAGCATTTT. Amino acids: CASSIGGSNQPQHF.

V usage is TRBV2 and J usage is TRBJ2-2; 12 bases agree with TRBD1. V was pared by 7 bases and J by 7 bases, with 7 bases of the junction left unmatched. This CDR3 is built from 15 residues. Germline V CDR1 and CDR2: SNHLY, FYNNEI. The DNA for the CDR3 is TGTGCCAGCAATCCGGGACAGGGGGCCGGCGGGGAGCTGTTTTTT. It yields the protein CASNPGQGAGGELFF.

This clonotype is deemed medium-sized (0.01 to 0.1%). The rearrangement joins TRBV6-5 to TRBJ1-1; the D is unclear. This CDR3 contains 14 residues. V lost 3 bases to trimming and J lost 2 bases, with 10 bases between them. In germline, CDR1 is MNHEY, CDR2 SVGAGI. For the CDR3, the DNA is TGTGCCAGCAGTTATGGATCGGAAAACACTGAAGCTTTCTTT. It specifies CASSYGSENTEAFF.

V is TRBV10-3 and J is TRBJ1-5; 8 bases fit TRBD1. Unmatched junction bases numbered 12, after V lost 6 bases and J lost 5 bases. The germline gives CDR1 ENHRY, CDR2 SYGVKD. The CDR3 totals 16 residues. The CDR3 nucleotides are TGTGCCATCAGCGTACAGGGGGGCGGTCAGCATCAGCCCCAGCATTTT. As protein: CAISVQGGGQHQPQHF.

The chain uses TRBV12-3 or TRBV12-4 and TRBJ2-7, with D possibly TRBD2 on 6 matching bases. The CDR3 covers 13 residues. V was clipped by 5 bases and J by 4 bases, with 12 bases between them. The CDR3 DNA reads as TGTGCCAGCAGTCGGGACGGGACTTACGAGCAGTACTTC. Translation gives CASSRDGTYEQYF.

The chain joins TRBV27 to TRBJ2-7; 7 bases line up with TRBD1. The CDR3 sequence is 14 residues long. The germline V gene has CDR1 MNHEY and CDR2 SMNVEV (reference sequence). Trimming at V came to 6 bases and at J to 6 bases, leaving 11 bases not matched to a gene. CDR3: CASRLSGTVFEQYF. In DNA form, the CDR3 reads TGTGCCAGCAGACTCTCCGGGACAGTTTTCGAGCAGTACTTC.